This TCR beta chain was captured in a study of T cell changes during pregnancy in multiple sclerosis. TCRdb's copy holds only in-frame clones and misses some; the assay was immunoSEQ multiplex PCR. The table includes tens of thousands of clones, around nine tenths detected once. This CDR3 has 17 residues. Specimen: peripheral blood, collected in the third trimester of pregnancy. The chain is built from TRBV21-1 and TRBJ2-2; TRBD1, the table's D call, was not compared with the DNA. TRBV21-1 is listed as a pseudogene. The TCR comes from a female donor with multiple sclerosis, enrolled in a pregnancy study. The CDR3 loop is CASSTAQQGANTGELFF. DNA of the CDR3: TGTGCCAGCAGCACAGCTCAACAGGGGGCGAACACCGGGGAGCTGTTTTTT.